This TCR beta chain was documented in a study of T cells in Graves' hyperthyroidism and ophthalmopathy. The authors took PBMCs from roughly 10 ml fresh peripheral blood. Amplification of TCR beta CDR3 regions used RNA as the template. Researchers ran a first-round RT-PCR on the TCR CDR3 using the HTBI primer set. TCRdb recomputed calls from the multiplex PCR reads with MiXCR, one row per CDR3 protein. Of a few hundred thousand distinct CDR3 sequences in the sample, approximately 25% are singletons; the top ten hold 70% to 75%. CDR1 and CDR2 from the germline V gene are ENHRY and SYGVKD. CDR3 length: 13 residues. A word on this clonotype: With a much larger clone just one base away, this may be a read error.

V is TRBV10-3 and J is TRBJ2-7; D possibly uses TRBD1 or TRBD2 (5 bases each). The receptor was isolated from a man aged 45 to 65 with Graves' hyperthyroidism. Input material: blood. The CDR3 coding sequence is TGTGCCATCAGTGGGGCCGGGACGTACGAGCAGAACTTC. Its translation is CAISGAGTYEQNF.